The clone carrying this T cell receptor (beta chain) has at least ten counts. The data were taken from a study of human T cells and chemical hapten exposure. Study information: Read at 6 days, the patch tests placed 0.01% DPC on the upper back.

Germline CDR1 is LGHDT and CDR2 is YNNKEL (reference sequence). The CDR3 has 15 residues. V was cut by 2 bases and J by 9 bases, with 14 bases left in between. TCRdb ran MiXCR on the RACE reads and lists one entry per CDR3 protein. The sample has tens of thousands of distinct CDR3 sequences; 8% to 10% are singletons. As to time point: pre-sensitization, week 0. Treatment specified: therapeutic diphenylcyclopropenone sensitization with weekly scalp DPC. Blood collection happened ahead of applying each patch test. Every donor had alopecia and was 18 to 70 years old; all were suitable for DPC. The receptor was isolated from a woman aged 40 to 50 with alopecia areata. Some clones in this sample may be carry-over from other donors' samples. This sample comprised whole blood, obtained in connection with sensitization to the hapten diphenylcyclopropenone (DPC). The rearrangement joins TRBV3-1 to TRBJ1-6, with unresolved D. The CDR3 DNA reads as TGTGCCAGCAGCCAATCGTCCTACCGGGGTTCACCCCTCCACTTT. Its translation is CASSQSSYRGSPLHF. Together with reference TRBV3-1 and TRBJ1-6, the CDR3 gives the full variable domain: DTAVSQTPKYLVTQMGNDKSIKCEQNLGHDTMYWYKQDSKKFLKIMFSYNNKELIINETVPNRFSPKSPDKAHLNLHINSLELGDSAVYFCASSQSSYRGSPLHFGNGTRLTVT.